This is a list of T cell receptor beta chains from one sample in a study of response to subunit inactivated influenza vaccine. TCRdb redid the calling of the RT-PCR reads with MiXCR, one entry per CDR3 protein. The sample contains roughly 670,000 distinct CDR3 sequences, around 15% of which appear only once. The sample here was PBMCs from blood, taken 14 to 15 days before vaccination. The receptors originated from a middle-aged man who received an inactivated influenza vaccine. CDR3s include the opening cysteine and the closing phenylalanine or tryptophan. A D gene is named only where the DNA matches it firmly. Expanded clones are given a class, and other clones once, few, many or no size at all.

CSATTGVSGYTF TGCAGTGCGACTACAGGAGTGAGTGGCTACACCTTC . TRBJ1-2 TRBV20-1 .
CASSKEGRGTEAFF TGCGCCAGCAGCAAGGAGGGCAGGGGAACAGAAGCTTTCTTT many TRBJ1-1 TRBV5-1 .
CSARGRRSGNLAEQYF TGCAGTGCTAGGGGAAGAAGGAGCGGGAATCTCGCCGAGCAGTACTTC few TRBJ2-7 TRBV20-1 TRBD2
CASSAPRDPINEQFF TGTGCCAGTAGTGCGCCCCGGGACCCTATAAATGAGCAGTTCTTC . TRBJ2-1 TRBV19 .
CASSIRGRTEAFF TGTGCCAGCAGCATTCGGGGGCGCACTGAAGCTTTCTTT . TRBJ1-1 TRBV14 .
CSASDGTYNEQFF TGCAGTGCTTCCGATGGGACCTACAATGAGCAGTTCTTC . TRBJ2-1 TRBV20-1 .
CSVGRPNTEAFF TGCAGCGTGGGACGGCCGAACACTGAAGCTTTCTTT . TRBJ1-1 TRBV29-1 .
CASSPSSKDEQYF TGTGCCAGCAGCCCATCCTCCAAAGACGAGCAGTACTTC . TRBJ2-7 TRBV7-3 .
CSADPLAGGLRQQFF TGCAGTGCTGACCCTCTAGCGGGGGGCCTAAGGCAGCAGTTCTTC . TRBJ2-1 TRBV20-1 TRBD2
CASSRLGDQPQHF TGTGCCAGCAGTCGTTTAGGGGATCAGCCCCAGCATTTT few TRBJ1-5 TRBV2 .
CASRSTLGLEAFF TGTGCCAGCAGGTCTACGCTGGGCCTCGAAGCTTTCTTT . TRBJ1-1 TRBV6-1 .
CASSQAAGATGELFF TGCGCCAGCAGCCAGGCCGCCGGGGCCACCGGGGAGCTGTTTTTT many TRBJ2-2 TRBV4-3 .
CSARASGVSYEQYF TGCAGTGCTAGAGCCAGCGGGGTCTCCTACGAGCAGTACTTC many TRBJ2-7 TRBV20-1 TRBD2
CASSWLLAGGLNTGELFF TGTGCCAGCAGCTGGTTACTAGCGGGGGGTCTAAACACCGGGGAGCTGTTTTTT few TRBJ2-2 TRBV5-5 TRBD2
CSVVGIHYEQYF TGCAGCGTTGTGGGCATTCACTACGAGCAGTACTTC . TRBJ2-7 TRBV29-1 .
CASSDPIGGYEQYF TGTGCCAGCAGTGATCCAATTGGGGGATACGAGCAGTACTTC . TRBJ2-7 TRBV6-1 .
CASSLTLDRAGETQYF TGTGCCAGCAGCCTCACGTTAGACAGGGCGGGGGAGACCCAGTACTTC few TRBJ2-5 TRBV5-5 .
CASSPDWTSGTGEQYF TGTGCCAGCAGCCCTGATTGGACTAGCGGGACGGGGGAGCAGTACTTC . TRBJ2-7 TRBV7-2 TRBD2
CASSDGNTGELFF TGTGCCAGCAGTGATGGGAACACCGGGGAGCTGTTTTTT many TRBJ2-2 TRBV6-1 .
CASSPLLSGPYNEQFF TGCGCCAGCAGCCCTCTCCTTTCGGGACCCTACAATGAGCAGTTCTTC many TRBJ2-1 TRBV5-1 .
CASSFWTSGNEQFF TGTGCCAGCAGCTTTTGGACTTCGGGGAATGAGCAGTTCTTC . TRBJ2-1 TRBV7-6 .
CASSLEDSSFYEQYF TGTGCCAGCAGCTTGGAGGACAGTTCATTTTACGAGCAGTACTTC few TRBJ2-7 TRBV5-6 .
CASSLDPLQGSSTYF TGCGCCAGCAGCTTGGACCCCTTACAGGGGTCCAGCACCTACTTC few TRBJ2-7 TRBV5-1 TRBD1
CASSLPRVGYNEQFF TGTGCCAGCAGCTTGCCAAGGGTGGGGTACAATGAGCAGTTCTTC few TRBJ2-1 TRBV5-6 .
CATSDIAGADGETQYF TGTGCCACCAGTGATATAGCCGGGGCCGACGGGGAGACCCAGTACTTC medium-sized TRBJ2-5 TRBV24-1 .
CASSLHRRANTGELFF TGTGCCAGCAGCCTACACCGTAGAGCGAACACCGGGGAGCTGTTTTTT . TRBJ2-2 TRBV2 .
CSVGLGIGTGELFF TGCAGCGTTGGGCTGGGCATAGGGACCGGGGAGCTGTTTTTT few TRBJ2-2 TRBV29-1 .
CASTPGRNTIYF TGTGCCAGCACCCCGGGGAGAAACACCATATATTTT . TRBJ1-3 TRBV3-1 .
CATSRDSTVNNSPLHF TGTGCCACCAGCAGAGATTCGACAGTTAATAATTCACCCCTCCACTTT . TRBJ1-6 TRBV15 .
CATSDPTSGGTDTQYF TGTGCCACCAGTGATCCGACTAGCGGGGGCACAGATACGCAGTATTTT . TRBJ2-3 TRBV24-1 TRBD2
CASSYSPLGGPYYEQYF TGTGCCAGCAGTTATTCCCCGCTGGGGGGCCCCTACTACGAGCAGTACTTC many TRBJ2-7 TRBV6-2/TRBV6-3 .
CASSFRQRWGQETQYF TGTGCCAGCAGCTTCCGACAAAGGTGGGGACAAGAGACCCAGTACTTC few TRBJ2-5 TRBV7-2 .
CASSSGTGKNIQYF TGTGCCAGCAGCTCTGGGACAGGGAAAAACATTCAGTACTTC many TRBJ2-4 TRBV7-9 TRBD1
CASSSGTGGSTDTQYF TGCGCCAGCAGCTCCGGGACAGGGGGCAGCACAGATACGCAGTATTTT many TRBJ2-3 TRBV5-1 TRBD1
CASSGEQGNSPLHF TGCGCCAGCAGCGGGGAGCAGGGTAATTCACCCCTCCACTTT . TRBJ1-6 TRBV5-1 .
CASSELGQGYLYEQYF TGTGCCAGCAGTGAATTGGGACAGGGTTATCTCTACGAGCAGTACTTC few TRBJ2-7 TRBV2 TRBD1
CASSLATSDPNEQFF TGCGCCAGCAGCTTGGCCACTAGCGACCCTAATGAGCAGTTCTTC few TRBJ2-1 TRBV5-1 TRBD2
CSARYSPWNTEAFF TGCAGTGCTAGATATTCCCCGTGGAACACTGAAGCTTTCTTT few TRBJ1-1 TRBV20-1 .
CAWSFWRQDYGYTF TGTGCCTGGAGTTTTTGGAGGCAGGACTATGGCTACACCTTC many TRBJ1-2 TRBV30 .
CASSQGGGAGELFF TGTGCCAGCAGCCAGGGTGGAGGAGCCGGGGAGCTGTTTTTT many TRBJ2-2 TRBV6-2/TRBV6-3 .
CSATGQGQETQYF TGCAGTGCTACCGGACAGGGGCAAGAGACCCAGTACTTC . TRBJ2-5 TRBV20-1 TRBD1
CASSAGTGTDTQYF TGCGCCAGCAGCGCCGGGACAGGGACAGATACGCAGTATTTT . TRBJ2-3 TRBV5-1 TRBD1
CAWNIAEPPDTQYF TGTGCCTGGAACATAGCGGAGCCCCCAGATACGCAGTATTTT . TRBJ2-3 TRBV30 .